The sequence of this T cell receptor beta chain was determined in a study of tumor-infiltrating lymphocytes in localized non-small cell lung cancer. CDR3 size: 13 residues. Between the trimmed V and J ends, which lost 1 base and 3 bases, there was a span of 4 bases. Germline CDR1 is SEHNR and CDR2 is FQNEAQ (reference sequence). The repertoire was sequenced with immunoSEQ multiplex PCR; TCRdb's copy has only in-frame clones and lacks some. The sample has 13,000 to 15,000 clones, roughly 80% seen once. The chain has TRBV7-9 and TRBJ1-5; D not resolved. The sample taken for sequencing was lung tumor tissue. This sequence originates from a human donor with non-small cell lung cancer. CDR3 DNA sequence: TGTGCCAGCAGCTTAGAACTCAATCAGCCCCAGCATTTT. Residues: CASSLELNQPQHF.